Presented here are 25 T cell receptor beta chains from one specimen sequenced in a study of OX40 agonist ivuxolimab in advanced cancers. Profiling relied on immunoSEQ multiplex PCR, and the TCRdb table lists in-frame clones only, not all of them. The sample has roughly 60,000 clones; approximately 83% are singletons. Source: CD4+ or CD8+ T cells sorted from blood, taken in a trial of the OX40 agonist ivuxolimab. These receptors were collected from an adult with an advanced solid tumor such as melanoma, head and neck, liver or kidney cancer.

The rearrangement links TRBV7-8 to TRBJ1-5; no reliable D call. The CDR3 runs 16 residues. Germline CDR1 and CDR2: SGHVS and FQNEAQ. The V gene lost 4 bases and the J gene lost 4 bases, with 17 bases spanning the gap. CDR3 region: CASSSLGRTENQPQHF. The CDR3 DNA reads TGTGCCAGCAGCTCCCTGGGCAGGACTGAAAATCAGCCCCAGCATTTT.

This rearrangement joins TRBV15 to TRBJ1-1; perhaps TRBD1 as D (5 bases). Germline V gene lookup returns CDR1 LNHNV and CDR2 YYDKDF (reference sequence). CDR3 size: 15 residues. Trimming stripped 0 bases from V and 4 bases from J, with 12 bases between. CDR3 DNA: TGTGCCACCAGCAGAGAAACAGTGAGGGGCACTGAAGCTTTCTTT. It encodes CATSRETVRGTEAFF.

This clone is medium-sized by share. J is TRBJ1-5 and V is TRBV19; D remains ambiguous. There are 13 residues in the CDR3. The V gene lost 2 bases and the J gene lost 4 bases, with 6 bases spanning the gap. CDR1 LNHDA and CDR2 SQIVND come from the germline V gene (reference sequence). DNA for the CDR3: TGTGCCAGTAGTATAACCGCAAATCAGCCCCAGCATTTT. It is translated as CASSITANQPQHF. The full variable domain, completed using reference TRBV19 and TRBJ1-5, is DGGITQSPKYLFRKEGQNVTLSCEQNLNHDAMYWYRQDPGQGLRLIYYSQIVNDFQKGDIAEGYSVSREKKESFPLTVTSAQKNPTAFYLCASSITANQPQHFGDGTRLSIL.

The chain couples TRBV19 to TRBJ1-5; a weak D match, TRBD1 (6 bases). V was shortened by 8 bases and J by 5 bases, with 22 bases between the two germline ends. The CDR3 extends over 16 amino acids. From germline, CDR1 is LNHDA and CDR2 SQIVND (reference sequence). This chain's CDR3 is CASCLIRRGSDQPQHF. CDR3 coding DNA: TGTGCCAGTTGCCTCATCCGGAGGGGGAGTGATCAGCCCCAGCATTTT.

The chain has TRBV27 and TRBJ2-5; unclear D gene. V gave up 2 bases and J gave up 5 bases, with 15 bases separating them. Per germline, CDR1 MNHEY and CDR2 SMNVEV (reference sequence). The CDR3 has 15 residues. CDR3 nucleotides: TGTGCCAGCAGTTTAGGGCGTCTAGGTGTGGAGACCCAGTACTTC. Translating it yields CASSLGRLGVETQYF.

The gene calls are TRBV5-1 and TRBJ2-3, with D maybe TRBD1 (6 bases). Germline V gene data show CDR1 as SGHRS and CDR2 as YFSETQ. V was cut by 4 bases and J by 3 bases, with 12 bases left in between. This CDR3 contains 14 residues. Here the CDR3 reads CASSVAQGTDTQYF. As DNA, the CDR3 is TGCGCCAGCAGCGTTGCGCAGGGGACAGATACGCAGTATTTT. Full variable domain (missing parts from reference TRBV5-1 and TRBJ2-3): KAGVTQTPRYLIKTRGQQVTLSCSPISGHRSVSWYQQTPGQGLQFLFEYFSETQRNKGNFPGRFSGRQFSNSRSEMNVSTLELGDSALYLCASSVAQGTDTQYFGPGTRLTVL.

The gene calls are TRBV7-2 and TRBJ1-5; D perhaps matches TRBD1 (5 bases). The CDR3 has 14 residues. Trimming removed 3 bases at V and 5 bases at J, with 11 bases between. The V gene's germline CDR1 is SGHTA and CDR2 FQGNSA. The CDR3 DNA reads TGTGCCAGCAGCTTGGGGGGTTCCCATCAGCCCCAGCATTTT. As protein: CASSLGGSHQPQHF. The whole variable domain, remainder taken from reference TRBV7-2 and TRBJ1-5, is GAGVSQSPSNKVTEKGKDVELRCDPISGHTALYWYRQSLGQGLEFLIYFQGNSAPDKSGLPSDRFSAERTGGSVSTLTIQRTQQEDSAVYLCASSLGGSHQPQHFGDGTRLSIL.

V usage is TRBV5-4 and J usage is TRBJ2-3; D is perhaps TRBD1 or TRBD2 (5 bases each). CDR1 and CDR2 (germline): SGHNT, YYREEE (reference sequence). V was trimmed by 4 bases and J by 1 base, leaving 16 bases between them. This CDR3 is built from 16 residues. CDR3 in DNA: TGTGCCAGCAGCATGGCGAGTAGGGGAGGCACAGATACGCAGTATTTT. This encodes CASSMASRGGTDTQYF.

The CDR3 nucleotides read TGTGCCAGCTCACCCCGGACGACAGGGCCGAACACTGAAGCTTTCTTT. Translation gives CASSPRTTGPNTEAFF. The chain recombines TRBV18 with TRBJ1-1, with 7 bases lining up with TRBD1. This CDR3 contains 16 residues. The ends lost 3 bases at V and 1 base at J; junction bases unmatched: 8. Looked up from germline, CDR1 is KGHSH and CDR2 is LQKENI.

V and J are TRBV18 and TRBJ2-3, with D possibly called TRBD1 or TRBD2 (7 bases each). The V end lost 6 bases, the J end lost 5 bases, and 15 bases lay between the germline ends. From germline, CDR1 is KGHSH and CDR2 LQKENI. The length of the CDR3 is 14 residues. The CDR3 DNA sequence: TGTGCCAGCTCCCAGGGGGGGCAAGGAGATACGCAGTATTTT. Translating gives CASSQGGQGDTQYF.

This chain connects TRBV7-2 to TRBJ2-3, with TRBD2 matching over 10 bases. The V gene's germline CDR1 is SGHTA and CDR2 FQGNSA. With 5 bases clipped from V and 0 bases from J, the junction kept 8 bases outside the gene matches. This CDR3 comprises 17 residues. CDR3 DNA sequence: TGTGCCAGCAGCCACCCATGGACTAGCGGAAGCACAGATACGCAGTATTTT. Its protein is CASSHPWTSGSTDTQYF.

The CDR3 sequence: CASRTFTSRLYEQYF. Here the CDR3 DNA reads TGTGCCAGCAGGACCTTTACTAGTAGGTTATACGAGCAGTACTTC. The chain couples TRBV28 to TRBJ2-7; D might be TRBD2 (5 bases). The germline CDR1 and CDR2 sequences are MDHEN and SYDVKM. There are 15 residues in the CDR3. The V and J ends lost 6 bases and 4 bases respectively, with 19 bases between them.

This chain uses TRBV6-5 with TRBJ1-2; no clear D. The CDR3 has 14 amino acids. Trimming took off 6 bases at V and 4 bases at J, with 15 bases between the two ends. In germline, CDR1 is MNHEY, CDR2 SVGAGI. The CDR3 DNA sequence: TGTGCCAGCAGGTCAAAGGGTGGTAGCTATGGCTACACCTTC. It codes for CASRSKGGSYGYTF.

CDR3 residues: CASSRRVSYGYTF. The CDR3 coding sequence is TGTGCCAGCAGTAGGCGGGTGTCCTATGGCTACACCTTC. This sequence joins TRBV6-5 and TRBJ1-2; D remains unclear. The CDR3 contains 13 residues. The germline V gene has CDR1 MNHEY and CDR2 SVGAGI. V gave up 5 bases and J gave up 4 bases, with 11 bases separating them.

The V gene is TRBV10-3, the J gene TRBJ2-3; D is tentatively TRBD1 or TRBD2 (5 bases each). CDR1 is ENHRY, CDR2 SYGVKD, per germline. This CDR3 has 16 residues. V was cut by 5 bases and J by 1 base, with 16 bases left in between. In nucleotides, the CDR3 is TGTGCCATCAGTCGACAGAAGATTAGCGGCACAGATACGCAGTATTTT. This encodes CAISRQKISGTDTQYF.

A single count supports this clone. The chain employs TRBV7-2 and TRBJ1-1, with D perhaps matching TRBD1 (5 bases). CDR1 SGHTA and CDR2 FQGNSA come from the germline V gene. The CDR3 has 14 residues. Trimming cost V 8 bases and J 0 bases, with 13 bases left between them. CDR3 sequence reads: CASGQWGVNTEAFF. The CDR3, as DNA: TGTGCCAGCGGCCAGTGGGGGGTGAACACTGAAGCTTTCTTT.

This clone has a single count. Written as DNA, the CDR3 is TGTGCCAGCTCATCAGACAGTTACAATGAGCAGTTCTTC. The encoded protein is CASSSDSYNEQFF. This chain uses TRBV18 with TRBJ2-1, with a possible D match to TRBD1 (5 bases). Germline CDR1 and CDR2: KGHSH and LQKENI. The CDR3 is 13 residues long. The ends were cut back, 5 bases at V and 4 bases at J, with 9 bases in the middle.

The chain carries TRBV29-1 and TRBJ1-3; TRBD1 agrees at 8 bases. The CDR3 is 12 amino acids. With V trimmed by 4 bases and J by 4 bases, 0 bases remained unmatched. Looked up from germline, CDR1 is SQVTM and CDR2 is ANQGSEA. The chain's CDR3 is CSVGTGGNTIYF. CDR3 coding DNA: TGCAGCGTTGGGACAGGGGGAAACACCATATATTTT.

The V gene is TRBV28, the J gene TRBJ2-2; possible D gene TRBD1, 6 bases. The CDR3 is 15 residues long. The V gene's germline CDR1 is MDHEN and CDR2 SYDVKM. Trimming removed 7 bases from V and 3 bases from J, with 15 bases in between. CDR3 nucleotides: TGTGCCAGCACCAAACTACAGGGTCACACCGGGGAGCTGTTTTTT. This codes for CASTKLQGHTGELFF. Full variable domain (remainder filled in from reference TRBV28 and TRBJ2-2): DVKVTQSSRYLVKRTGEKVFLECVQDMDHENMFWYRQDPGLGLRLIYFSYDVKMKEKGDIPEGYSVSREKKERFSLILESASTNQTSMYLCASTKLQGHTGELFFGEGSRLTVL.

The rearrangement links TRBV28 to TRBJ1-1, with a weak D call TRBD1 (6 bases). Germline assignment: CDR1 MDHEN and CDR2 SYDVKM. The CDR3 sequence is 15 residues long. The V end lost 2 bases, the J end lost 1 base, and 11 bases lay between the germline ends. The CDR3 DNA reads TGTGCCAGCAGTTTAGGGGGCGCCGGGAACACTGAAGCTTTCTTT. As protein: CASSLGGAGNTEAFF.

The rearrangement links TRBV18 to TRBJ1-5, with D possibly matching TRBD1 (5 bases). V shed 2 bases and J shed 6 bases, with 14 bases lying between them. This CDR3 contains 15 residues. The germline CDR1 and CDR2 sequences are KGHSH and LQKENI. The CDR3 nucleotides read TGTGCCAGCTCACCATCGGGGCGGAGGTTTCAGCCCCAGCATTTT. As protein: CASSPSGRRFQPQHF. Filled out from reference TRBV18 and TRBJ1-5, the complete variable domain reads NAGVMQNPRHLVRRRGQEARLRCSPMKGHSHVYWYRQLPEEGLKFMVYLQKENIIDESGMPKERFSAEFPKEGPSILRIQQVVRGDSAAYFCASSPSGRRFQPQHFGDGTRLSIL.

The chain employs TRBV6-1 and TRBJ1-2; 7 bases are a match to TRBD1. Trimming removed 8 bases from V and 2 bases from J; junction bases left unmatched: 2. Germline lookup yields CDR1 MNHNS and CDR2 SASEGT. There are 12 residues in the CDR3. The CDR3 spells CASWTGNYGYTF. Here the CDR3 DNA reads TGTGCCAGCTGGACAGGAAACTATGGCTACACCTTC.

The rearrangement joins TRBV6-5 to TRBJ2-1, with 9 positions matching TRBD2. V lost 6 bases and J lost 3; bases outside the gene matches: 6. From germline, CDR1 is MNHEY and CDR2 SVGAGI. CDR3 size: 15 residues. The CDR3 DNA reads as TGTGCCAGCAGGTCCGGGACTAGCATCTACAATGAGCAGTTCTTC. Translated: CASRSGTSIYNEQFF.

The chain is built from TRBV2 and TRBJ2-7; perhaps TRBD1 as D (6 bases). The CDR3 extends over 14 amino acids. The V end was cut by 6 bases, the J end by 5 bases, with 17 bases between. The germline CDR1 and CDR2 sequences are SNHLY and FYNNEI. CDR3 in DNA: TGTGCCAGCAGACGGGACACACATCTCGACGAGCAGTACTTC. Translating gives CASRRDTHLDEQYF.

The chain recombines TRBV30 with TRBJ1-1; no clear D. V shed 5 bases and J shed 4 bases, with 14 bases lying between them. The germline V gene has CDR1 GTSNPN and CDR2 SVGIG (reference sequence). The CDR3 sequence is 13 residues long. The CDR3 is CAWDGREITEAFF. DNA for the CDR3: TGTGCCTGGGACGGACGGGAAATCACTGAAGCTTTCTTT.